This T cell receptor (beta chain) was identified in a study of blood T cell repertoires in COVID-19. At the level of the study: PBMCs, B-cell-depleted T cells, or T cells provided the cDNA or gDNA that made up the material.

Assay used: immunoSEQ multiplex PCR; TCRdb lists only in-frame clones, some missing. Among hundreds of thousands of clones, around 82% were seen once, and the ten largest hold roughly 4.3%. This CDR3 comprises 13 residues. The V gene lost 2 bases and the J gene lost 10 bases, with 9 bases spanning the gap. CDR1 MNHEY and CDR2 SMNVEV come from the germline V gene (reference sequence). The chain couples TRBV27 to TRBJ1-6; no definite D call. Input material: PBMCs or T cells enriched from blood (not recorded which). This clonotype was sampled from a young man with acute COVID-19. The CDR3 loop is CASSLNRNSPLHF. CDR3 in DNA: TGTGCCAGCAGTTTAAACAGAAACTCACCCCTCCACTTT.